The rows below give T cell receptor beta chains drawn from one sample of a study of regulatory T cells in long-lasting Graves disease. TCRdb re-derived calls from the multiplex PCR reads in MiXCR, one entry per CDR3 protein. The sample lists approximately 350,000 distinct CDR3 sequences; over 15% were seen once. The sample was also reused in another study, on T cells in Graves' hyperthyroidism and ophthalmopathy.

Sequencing was performed on peripheral blood mononuclear cells (PBMCs), taken at new diagnosis, from a patient treated with antithyroid drugs. Receptors originate from a man in his forties with Graves disease. Each CDR3 is given with its conserved first and last residue. Fields, in order: D gene, J gene, V gene, clone size, CDR3 DNA, CDR3 protein. A D gene is named only where the DNA matches it firmly. Clone size is not always given. Where it is, it says once, few, many or a class for expanded clones.

TRBD1 TRBJ2-1 TRBV24-1 many TGTGCCACCAGTGAGAATACTGGACAGGGATTAGGGCAGTTCTTC CATSENTGQGLGQFF
TRBD2 TRBJ2-3 TRBV24-1 many TGTGCCACCAGCGATTGGGTCGACGGGGGGAGCACAGATACGCAGTATTTT CATSDWVDGGSTDTQYF
TRBD1 TRBJ2-2 TRBV11-1 many TGTGCCAGCAGCAGGGGACAGGCCTCCACCGGGGAGCTGTTTTTT CASSRGQASTGELFF
NA TRBJ2-1 TRBV29-1 many TGCAGCGTTCGGGCAGGGCTTTACAATGAGCAGTTCTTC CSVRAGLYNEQFF
NA TRBJ2-3 TRBV7-9 few TGTGCCAGCAGCCTACGACAGCACACAGATACGCAGTATTTT CASSLRQHTDTQYF
NA TRBJ1-4 TRBV28 many TGTGCCAGCAGCGCACTCAGGGCCTCTAATGAAAAACTGTTTTTT CASSALRASNEKLFF
NA TRBJ1-6 TRBV2 many TGTGCCAGCAGTGAAGCTATGGGGACACCCCTCCACTTT CASSEAMGTPLHF
NA TRBJ1-5 TRBV29-1 many TGCAGCGTTCTCCCACAGCCCCAGCATTTT CSVLPQPQHF
TRBD2 TRBJ2-1 TRBV11-1 few TGTGCCAGCCGTCCGGGACTAGCGGGATTGGAGTTCTTC CASRPGLAGLEFF
TRBD2 TRBJ2-1 TRBV2 NA TGTGCCAGCTACGGGGAGGGTGGCAATGAGCAGTTCTTC CASYGEGGNEQFF